This T cell receptor (beta chain) emerged from a study of beta chain features in type 1 diabetes. The study, taken as a whole, reports: All four CD4+ subsets of Type 1 diabetes patients contained TCRB CDR3s that were moderately but significantly shorter. Relative to healthy donors, patients appeared to have naive, central memory and Treg TCRB repertoires that were more similar.

This clone was detected only a few times. Antigen specificity is unknown. The length of the CDR3 is 16 residues. With 3 bases clipped from V and 2 bases from J, the junction kept 7 bases outside the gene matches. Germline values: CDR1 MDHEN, CDR2 SYDVKM. cDNA synthesis used the whole RNA isolate, giving expressed TCRB sequences. Method: immunoSEQ multiplex PCR; TCRdb's copy keeps in-frame clones and lacks some. The sample has fewer than 350,000 clones; about 15% are singletons. The TCR comes from a man aged 18-30 years with type 1 diabetes. The specimen was naive CD4+ T cells from blood. The gene calls are TRBV28 and TRBJ2-5; 9 nucleotides match TRBD1. The CDR3 coding sequence is TGTGCCAGCAGTTTTGTGGGACAGGGCCATCAAGAGACCCAGTACTTC. It translates to CASSFVGQGHQETQYF.